The clone carrying this TCR beta chain was recorded at least ten times. No antigen is known for it. The data were taken from a study of Graves' ophthalmopathy and Graves' hyperthyroidism. Study-wide points: Discrimination between ophthalmopathy and stable hyperthyroidism by a 13-signature model showed roughly 88% sensitivity and roughly 80% specificity.

Moderate-to-severe activity, CAS at least 3, NOSPECS at least 4 and duration under 3 months characterized donors with ophthalmopathy. V was shortened by 4 bases and J by 8 bases, with 15 bases between the two germline ends. The CDR3 extends over 13 amino acids. Germline V CDR1 and CDR2: SGHAT, FQNNGV. Amplified material comprised TCR beta CDR3 regions derived from RNA transcripts. The first-round RT-PCR employed HTBI primers together with the Qiagen OneStep RT-PCR kit. A multiplex PCR was then performed as the second round. One entry per CDR3 protein results from TCRdb running MiXCR on the multiplex PCR reads. Of approximately 210,000 distinct CDR3 sequences in the sample, approximately 29% were seen once.

The chain employs TRBV11-2 and TRBJ2-7; D is tentatively TRBD1 or TRBD2 (6 bases each). This clonotype originated in a man aged 50 or older with Graves' ophthalmopathy. The sequenced material came from peripheral blood. CDR3 sequence (DNA): TGTGCCAGCAGCTGGGGGCGCGGGAACCAGCAGTACTTC. It encodes CASSWGRGNQQYF.